Listed here are 17 T cell receptor beta chains from one sample, sequenced in a study. TCRdb re-analysed the RT-PCR reads in MiXCR, keeping a single row per CDR3 protein. The table lists about 680,000 distinct CDR3 sequences, 12% to 15% of them singletons, with about 3.9% in the top ten. Sequencing used memory CD4+ T cells from blood. Receptors were obtained from a female donor in good health, serving as a healthy control.

This clonotype came up a few times. The J gene is TRBJ2-1, the V gene TRBV7-3; the D call may be TRBD1 or TRBD2 (5 bases each). This CDR3 region has 15 residues. Between the trimmed V and J ends, which lost 5 bases and 2 bases, there was a span of 13 bases. The germline V gene encodes CDR1 SGHTA and CDR2 FQGTGA. CDR3 sequence reads: CASSASRDTYNEQFF. DNA for the CDR3: TGTGCCAGCAGCGCTAGCAGGGATACCTACAATGAGCAGTTCTTC. Full variable domain (missing parts from reference TRBV7-3 and TRBJ2-1): GAGVSQTPSNKVTEKGKYVELRCDPISGHTALYWYRQSLGQGPEFLIYFQGTGAADDSGLPNDRFFAVRPEGSVSTLKIQRTERGDSAVYLCASSASRDTYNEQFFGPGTRLTVL.

This clonotype was observed a few times. This CDR3 is missing its conserved last phenylalanine or tryptophan, likely due to a read error. The limits of the CDR3 on the DNA are not certain, so only TCRdb's listed CDR3 is given. The chain has TRBV5-8 and TRBJ2-7; no DNA check was done on the table's D call, TRBD2. The CDR3 totals 13 residues, both ends included. The germline V gene has CDR1 SGHTS and CDR2 YDEGEE. CDR3: CASSFDGLAGGEI.

There are many counts of this clonotype. The gene calls are TRBV4-1 and TRBJ2-5; 7 nucleotides agree with TRBD1. The CDR3 contains 17 residues. Germline CDR1 and CDR2: MGHRA and YSYEKL. V dropped 2 bases and J dropped 4; count of bases not matched to a gene: 13. As DNA, the CDR3 is TGCGCCAGCAGCCAAAACCGGGGTAGGGACAGAGGAGAGACCCAGTACTTC. This translates into CASSQNRGRDRGETQYF.

Only a few counts were recorded for this clonotype. This chain links TRBV5-1 with TRBJ2-5; no reliable D call. The germline gives CDR1 SGHRS, CDR2 YFSETQ. CDR3 size: 16 residues. With 0 bases removed from V and 4 bases from J, the gap between germline ends came to 16 bases. The CDR3 DNA reads as TGCGCCAGCAGCTTGGCCATACTCACAGAGTTAGAGACCCAGTACTTC. Its translation: CASSLAILTELETQYF.

The table lists this clonotype with many counts. The rearrangement uses TRBV10-3 and TRBJ2-1; 9 positions agree with TRBD2. The CDR3 runs to 16 residues. V lost 3 bases, J lost 2 bases, and 5 bases stayed unmatched. CDR1 is ENHRY, CDR2 SYGVKD, per germline. CDR3 region: CAISDPSGVPYNEQFF. CDR3 nucleotide sequence: TGTGCCATCAGTGACCCTAGCGGGGTTCCCTACAATGAGCAGTTCTTC.

The rearrangement links TRBV27 to TRBJ2-7; TRBD2 is a possible D gene (6 bases). The CDR3 has 16 amino acids. The V gene lost 4 bases and the J gene lost 5 bases, with 21 bases spanning the gap. The germline V gene has CDR1 MNHEY and CDR2 SMNVEV (reference sequence). CDR3 amino acids: CASSSITGTLGDEQYF. CDR3 nucleotide sequence: TGTGCCAGCAGTTCGATTACCGGGACTCTCGGTGACGAGCAGTACTTC.

This chain joins TRBV6-2 or TRBV6-3 and TRBJ2-7; D possibly corresponds to TRBD1 (6 bases). CDR3 length: 15 amino acids. Trimming cost V 5 bases and J 2 bases, with 16 bases left between them. The germline CDR1 and CDR2 sequences are MNHEY and SVGEGT. The CDR3 coding sequence is TGTGCCAGCAGTCCCGGACAGAGCAAAACCTACGAGCAGTACTTC. This encodes CASSPGQSKTYEQYF.

The chain recombines TRBV15 with TRBJ1-6, with a weak D call TRBD1 (6 bases). The CDR3 consists of 14 residues. Germline assignment: CDR1 LNHNV and CDR2 YYDKDF (reference sequence). Deletions cut 5 bases from V and 10 bases from J, with 15 bases between. The CDR3 coding sequence is TGTGCCACCAGCCCCCTTGGGGGGCTCTCACCCCTCCACTTT. It specifies CATSPLGGLSPLHF.

The V and J genes are TRBV24-1 and TRBJ2-5; 7 bases are shared with TRBD1. After removal of 11 bases from V and 2 bases from J, the junction contained 4 bases not matched to a gene. The CDR3 is made up of 12 amino acids. In germline, CDR1 is KGHDR, CDR2 SFDVKD. The CDR3 loop reads CAIGTEQETQYF. CDR3 DNA: TGTGCCATCGGGACAGAACAAGAGACCCAGTACTTC.

The table lists this clonotype with a few counts. This rearrangement joins TRBV29-1 to TRBJ2-5; TRBD1 matches at 9 bases. Germline V lookup: CDR1 SQVTM, CDR2 ANQGSEA. CDR3 length: 11 amino acids. V lost 7 bases, J lost 9 bases, and 6 bases stayed unmatched. In nucleotides, the CDR3 is TGCAGCGGTGACAGGGACAGGGCCCAGTACTTC. Translation: CSGDRDRAQYF.

This clonotype was detected ten times or more. The chain recombines TRBV7-2 with TRBJ2-7; 10 bases fit TRBD1. The V gene's germline CDR1 is SGHTA and CDR2 FQGNSA. The CDR3 has 15 residues. V was pared by 5 bases and J by 6 bases, with 10 bases of the junction left unmatched. CDR3 DNA sequence: TGTGCCAGCAGCCTCTCGGGGGGACAGGGGTTCGAGCAGTACTTC. It is translated as CASSLSGGQGFEQYF.

This clonotype was recorded at least ten times. The rearrangement joins TRBV6-4 to TRBJ1-2; D possibly corresponds to TRBD1 (5 bases). Deletions cut 5 bases from V and 3 bases from J, with 13 bases between. The germline V gene encodes CDR1 MRHNA and CDR2 SNTAGT. The CDR3 consists of 14 residues. CDR3 nucleotides: TGTGCCAGCAGTCACACCGGGACCGACTATGGCTACACCTTC. Translating gives CASSHTGTDYGYTF.

This clonotype was counted only a few times. V is TRBV5-1 and J is TRBJ2-2; maybe TRBD1 (5 bases). The CDR3 runs to 15 residues. CDR1 and CDR2 from the germline V gene are SGHRS and YFSETQ. V lost 3 bases to trimming and J lost 0 bases, with 9 bases between them. The CDR3 nucleotides read TGCGCCAGCAGCTCTGACAGAGCGAACACCGGGGAGCTGTTTTTT. As protein: CASSSDRANTGELFF.

V usage is TRBV15 and J usage is TRBJ1-4; D is undetermined. CDR1 LNHNV and CDR2 YYDKDF come from the germline V gene (reference sequence). CDR3 length: 13 amino acids. The V gene lost 0 bases and the J gene lost 5 bases, with 4 bases spanning the gap. The CDR3 sequence is CATSRDWNEKLFF. CDR3 DNA sequence: TGTGCCACCAGCAGAGATTGGAATGAAAAACTGTTTTTT.

This chain links TRBV27 with TRBJ1-2; 11 nucleotides agree with TRBD1. The trim removed 5 bases at V and 4 bases at J, leaving 9 bases unmatched. The CDR3 covers 16 residues. CDR1 and CDR2 (germline): MNHEY, SMNVEV (reference sequence). The CDR3 nucleotides are TGTGCCAGCAGTCCGGACAGGGGGCTTCCATTCTATGGCTACACCTTC. Amino acids: CASSPDRGLPFYGYTF.

The chain links TRBV27 to TRBJ1-2; 10 nucleotides line up with TRBD1. CDR3 length: 17 residues. CDR1 and CDR2 from the germline V gene are MNHEY and SMNVEV (reference sequence). The ends lost 7 bases at V and 12 bases at J; junction bases unmatched: 23. CDR3 nucleotides: TGTGCCAGCAATTCCACCCCCTTGTTGGGGGACAGGGGCGGAAACACCTTC. Translated: CASNSTPLLGDRGGNTF.

The sample holds many counts of this clonotype. The V call is TRBV6-5, the J call TRBJ2-3, with D hard to call. The V gene lost 4 bases and the J gene lost 4 bases, with 12 bases spanning the gap. Germline CDR1 and CDR2: MNHEY and SVGAGI. This CDR3 comprises 14 residues. CDR3 nucleotide sequence: TGTGCCAGCAGTTCCGGACGTACCCCAGATACGCAGTATTTT. Translation gives CASSSGRTPDTQYF.